A single T cell receptor beta chain is shown here with its context. The CDR3 length is 15 residues. The germline gives CDR1 SGHRS, CDR2 YFSETQ. J gave up 6 bases and V 4 bases, and 3 bases lay outside the gene matches. This specimen belongs to a study of blood T cell repertoires in COVID-19. Generated by immunoSEQ multiplex PCR, the TCRdb table keeps only in-frame clones and is missing some. The top ten clones hold about 2.5% of a sample with about 150,000 clones, around 86% of them seen once. Input material: peripheral blood. The gene calls are TRBV5-1 and TRBJ2-1; 14 bases line up with TRBD2. This TCR was sampled from a man over 45 with active COVID-19. The CDR3 is CASSPGTSGGNEQFF. The CDR3 region has the DNA TGCGCCAGCAGCCCGGGGACTAGCGGGGGCAATGAGCAGTTCTTC. Full variable domain (outside the CDR3, taken from reference TRBV5-1 and TRBJ2-1): KAGVTQTPRYLIKTRGQQVTLSCSPISGHRSVSWYQQTPGQGLQFLFEYFSETQRNKGNFPGRFSGRQFSNSRSEMNVSTLELGDSALYLCASSPGTSGGNEQFFGPGTRLTVL.